Shown below are 9 T cell receptor beta chains from a single sample sequenced in a study of blood T cell repertoires in COVID-19. Sequencing used immunoSEQ multiplex PCR; TCRdb keeps in-frame clones, though not all of them. The sample has 130,000 or so clones; over 60% are singletons. The sequencing sample was made of peripheral blood. All receptors derive from a man aged 50 to 59 with acute or convalescent COVID-19.

This clone was recorded many times. This rearrangement joins TRBV28 to TRBJ1-2; 10 bases agree with TRBD1. Germline lookup yields CDR1 MDHEN and CDR2 SYDVKM. CDR3 size: 15 residues. Unmatched junction bases numbered 9, after V lost 6 bases and J lost 5 bases. CDR3 bases: TGTGCCAGCAGACCAAGGACAGGGGGTCAATATGGCTACACCTTC. Its protein product is CASRPRTGGQYGYTF.

This clone came up a few times. The chain joins TRBV7-3 to TRBJ1-1; a possible D gene is TRBD1 (5 bases). The V and J ends lost 3 bases and 4 bases respectively, with 12 bases between them. Germline V CDR1 and CDR2: SGHTA, FQGTGA. The CDR3 totals 14 residues. Here the CDR3 reads CASSFGRDSTEAFF. DNA of the CDR3: TGTGCCAGCAGCTTTGGCAGGGATAGCACTGAAGCTTTCTTT.

DNA for the CDR3: TGTGCCATCGACAGGGTCCACGAGCAGTACTTC. Translating gives CAIDRVHEQYF. This chain connects TRBV2 to TRBJ2-7; 7 bases are a match to TRBD1. Germline V gene lookup returns CDR1 SNHLY and CDR2 FYNNEI. This CDR3 spans 11 amino acids. The V and J ends lost 10 bases and 5 bases, in that order; junction bases with no gene match: 5.

This sequence joins TRBV5-4 and TRBJ2-3; possible D gene TRBD1, 6 bases. V lost 4 bases and J 1 base, leaving 10 bases between the germline ends. Germline-derived CDR1 and CDR2 are SGHNT and YYREEE (reference sequence). This CDR3 region has 14 residues. For the CDR3, the DNA is TGTGCCAGCAGCACCAGGACAGGCACAGATACGCAGTATTTT. Its translation: CASSTRTGTDTQYF. The complete variable domain, with remaining parts taken from reference TRBV5-4 and TRBJ2-3, reads ETGVTQSPTHLIKTRGQQVTLRCSSQSGHNTVSWYQQALGQGPQFIFQYYREEENGRGNFPPRFSGLQFPNYSSELNVNALELDDSALYLCASSTRTGTDTQYFGPGTRLTVL.

The chain uses TRBV7-6 and TRBJ1-1; D call uncertain. V gave up 2 bases and J gave up 1 base, with 11 bases separating them. The CDR3 totals 15 residues. Looked up from germline, CDR1 is SGHVS and CDR2 is FNYEAQ. The CDR3 region is CASSLLPGSNTEAFF. CDR3 nucleotides: TGTGCCAGCAGCTTACTGCCGGGGTCGAACACTGAAGCTTTCTTT.

This clone was observed a few times. The V gene is TRBV28, the J gene TRBJ1-2, with D tentatively TRBD1 (6 bases). This CDR3 is 19 amino acids long. Per germline, CDR1 MDHEN and CDR2 SYDVKM. Between the trimmed V and J ends, which lost 4 bases and 2 bases, there was a span of 26 bases. CDR3 in DNA: TGTGCCAGCAGTTCCCCACCACGACAGGTCTCGGCCTTAAACTATGGCTACACCTTC. Its translation is CASSSPPRQVSALNYGYTF.

The chain combines TRBV10-3 with TRBJ2-2; 9 bases align to TRBD1. This CDR3 contains 14 residues. V was clipped by 10 bases and J by 5 bases; unmatched bases: 8. From germline, CDR1 is ENHRY and CDR2 SYGVKD. The CDR3 sequence is CANWKTGGTGELFF. As DNA, the CDR3 is TGTGCCAACTGGAAGACAGGGGGAACCGGGGAGCTGTTTTTT.

This chain joins TRBV29-1 and TRBJ2-1; TRBD2 matches at 9 bases. Germline lookup yields CDR1 SQVTM and CDR2 ANQGSEA. With 7 bases clipped from V and 0 bases from J, the junction kept 7 bases outside the gene matches. The length of the CDR3 is 15 residues. CDR3 loop: CSAQRGANSYNEQFF. The DNA of the CDR3 is TGCAGCGCCCAGCGGGGGGCGAACTCCTACAATGAGCAGTTCTTC.

This rearrangement joins TRBV9 to TRBJ2-3; D is possibly TRBD2 (5 bases). Trimming took 1 base from V and 2 from J, leaving 5 bases between them. Germline V gene lookup returns CDR1 SGDLS and CDR2 YYNGEE. CDR3 size: 13 residues. The CDR3 is CASSVLATDTQYF. The CDR3 coding sequence is TGTGCCAGCAGCGTACTAGCCACAGATACGCAGTATTTT.